A selection of T cell receptor beta chains follows, all from one sample in a study of long-term antiretroviral therapy in people with HIV. Profiling relied on immunoSEQ multiplex PCR, and the TCRdb table lists in-frame clones only, not all of them. The sample has some 27,000 clones, roughly 80% seen once. The starting material was unsorted PBMCs, obtained 2.1 years after starting antiretroviral therapy. All receptors come from a man aged 25-40 years with HIV. The CDR3 runs from the conserved cysteine through the conserved F or W. Each record gives: J gene, D gene, clone size, V gene, CDR3 DNA, CDR3 protein. A D gene is named only where the DNA matches it firmly. Clone size is given for some rows only: seen once, a few or many times, or a class if the clone is expanded.

TRBJ1-1	NA	NA	TRBV2	TGTGCCAGCAGTGAAAGTATAACTGAAGCTTTCTTT	CASSESITEAFF
TRBJ2-7	NA	NA	TRBV13	TGTGCCAGCAGCTTGCAAACAGGAAAGGCCTACGAGCAGTACTTC	CASSLQTGKAYEQYF
TRBJ1-2	NA	NA	TRBV19	TGTGCCAGTAGTATAGACGGGACCACCTATGGCTACACCTTC	CASSIDGTTYGYTF
TRBJ1-2	NA	NA	TRBV7-9	TGTGCCAGCAGCTACCCCCCGGTGAGGGACTATGGCTACACCTTC	CASSYPPVRDYGYTF
TRBJ1-4	TRBD1	NA	TRBV19	TGTGCCAGTAGTATGACAGGGGTATACGAAAAACTGTTTTTT	CASSMTGVYEKLFF
TRBJ1-5	NA	NA	TRBV19	TGTGCCAGTAGTATAGGGGATGAGCCAAATCAGCCCCAGCATTTT	CASSIGDEPNQPQHF
TRBJ1-6	NA	NA	TRBV4-1	TGCGCCAGCAGCCAAGATAGGGGGAGGGCCTCCTATAATTCACCCCTCCACTTT	CASSQDRGRASYNSPLHF
TRBJ1-2	TRBD1	few	TRBV7-8	TGTGCCAGCAGGGGACAGGGGGTGAACCGGGTTGGCTACACCTTC	CASRGQGVNRVGYTF
TRBJ2-7	NA	NA	TRBV27	TGTGCCAGCAGTTTGGGCGTCGAGCAGTACTTC	CASSLGVEQYF
TRBJ1-1	NA	NA	TRBV7-2	TGTGCCAGCAGCTTACGAGGGCAGGCAGAGGTAAGCACTGAAGCTTTCTTT	CASSLRGQAEVSTEAFF
TRBJ1-5	NA	NA	TRBV6-5	TGTGCCAGCAGTTACGGGCGCAATCAGCCCCAGCATTTT	CASSYGRNQPQHF
TRBJ2-3	TRBD2	NA	TRBV7-8	TGTGCCAGCAGCCAGACTAGCCCAGATACGCAGTATTTT	CASSQTSPDTQYF
TRBJ2-7	TRBD1	NA	TRBV6-1	TGTGCCAGCAGTGAACGAGTCAGGGGGACCTACGAGCAGTACTTC	CASSERVRGTYEQYF
TRBJ1-2	NA	few	TRBV5-5	TGTGCCAGCAGCTTGGGTCTCTATGGCTACACCTTC	CASSLGLYGYTF
TRBJ1-2	TRBD1	NA	TRBV27	TGTGCCAGCAGTCCCCGCCGGGACAGGGATGGCTACACCTTC	CASSPRRDRDGYTF
TRBJ1-5	NA	once	TRBV27	TGTGCCAGCAGTGCACTACGGCCCCAGGGGTATCAGCCCCAGCATTTT	CASSALRPQGYQPQHF
TRBJ2-7	NA	NA	TRBV29-1	TGCAGCGTTGAGGTCGGCCACCCCTCCGAGCAGTACTTC	CSVEVGHPSEQYF
TRBJ2-1	NA	few	TRBV16	TGTGCCAGCAGCCAATCCCTAAATGAGCAGTTCTTC	CASSQSLNEQFF
TRBJ1-2	NA	NA	TRBV7-9	TGTGCCAGCAGCTACGGGGCAATCCTCAACTATGGCTACACCTTC	CASSYGAILNYGYTF
TRBJ2-7	TRBD1	NA	TRBV19	TGTGCCAGTAGTACGCAAGGGACAGGGAACTACGAGCAGTACTTC	CASSTQGTGNYEQYF
TRBJ2-7	TRBD2	NA	TRBV5-1	TGCGCCAGCAGCCCAGGCGATAGCGGGAGGGCCACCTACGAGCAGTACTTC	CASSPGDSGRATYEQYF
TRBJ2-5	NA	NA	TRBV2	TGTGCCAGCAGTGAAAACCCAGGGATAGGGACCCAGTACTTC	CASSENPGIGTQYF
TRBJ1-3	NA	NA	TRBV6-1	TGTGCCAGCAGTGACTCCATTACTGGAAACACCATATATTTT	CASSDSITGNTIYF
TRBJ2-1	TRBD2	few	TRBV5-1	TGCGCCAGCAGGCCCGGGGGGTTCGACAATGAGCAGTTCTTC	CASRPGGFDNEQFF
TRBJ2-1	NA	once	TRBV11-2	TGTGCCAGCAGCTCTGTCCTACCAGGGGAAAGCTCCTACAATGAGCAGTTCTTC	CASSSVLPGESSYNEQFF
TRBJ2-1	NA	NA	TRBV30	TGTGCCTGGAGTGACTACTCCTACAATGAGCAGTTCTTC	CAWSDYSYNEQFF
TRBJ2-3	NA	NA	TRBV4-3	TGCGCCAGCAGCCAAGAAGGATTTTCTAGCACAGATACGCAGTATTTT	CASSQEGFSSTDTQYF
TRBJ1-1	NA	NA	TRBV27	TGTGCCAGCAGTCCCCCCCCTGGGACTGAAGCTTTCTTT	CASSPPPGTEAFF
TRBJ1-1	NA	NA	TRBV7-9	TGTGCCAGCAGCTTATCGGTGGGTCACACTGAAGCTTTCTTT	CASSLSVGHTEAFF
TRBJ2-1	NA	NA	TRBV7-9	TGTGCCAGCAGCCCCCCGAGGAGCGGGAGCCAGGGGGCCTACAATGAGCAGTTCTTC	CASSPPRSGSQGAYNEQFF
TRBJ2-7	TRBD1	NA	TRBV11-2	TGTGCCAGCAGCTCCCCCCTTGACAGGGGCACGGCTAACGAGCAGTACTTC	CASSSPLDRGTANEQYF
TRBJ1-2	TRBD1	NA	TRBV18	TGTGCCAGCTCACCACCGGTACGGACAGGGGCTGACTATGGCTACACCTTC	CASSPPVRTGADYGYTF
TRBJ1-6	NA	NA	TRBV27	TGTGCCAGCAGCCTAACCCGACAGGAGAATTCACCCCTCCACTTT	CASSLTRQENSPLHF
TRBJ1-6	TRBD1	NA	TRBV19	TGTGCCAGTATGGCGGGACAGACAAATTCACCCCTCCACTTT	CASMAGQTNSPLHF
TRBJ1-6	TRBD1	NA	TRBV7-9	TGTGCCAGCAGCTTGGGGACAGGGGGATCACCCCTCCACTTT	CASSLGTGGSPLHF
TRBJ1-1	NA	NA	TRBV5-1	TGCGCCAGCAGCTTGGGGGGCGTTAACACTGAAGCTTTCTTT	CASSLGGVNTEAFF
TRBJ2-1	NA	NA	TRBV2	TGTGCCAGCAGGCGAGAAATAATGGAGCAGTTCTTC	CASRREIMEQFF
TRBJ1-6	NA	NA	TRBV6-5	TGTGCCAGCTCTCGGTTGGGGGACGGTAATTCACCCCTCCACTTT	CASSRLGDGNSPLHF
TRBJ1-1	TRBD1	NA	TRBV15	TGTGCCACCAGCCGGACAGGTGTCACTGAAGCTTTCTTT	CATSRTGVTEAFF
TRBJ1-5	TRBD1	NA	TRBV19	TGTGCCAGTAGTCCGTGGGGACAGGGAAACACCCGACAACAGCCCCAGCATTTT	CASSPWGQGNTRQQPQHF
TRBJ2-1	TRBD1	NA	TRBV5-6	TGTGCCAGCAGGGGACAGGGGGCAGGGGATAAGCAGTTCTTC	CASRGQGAGDKQFF
TRBJ1-5	NA	few	TRBV29-1	TGCAGCGTTTCAGGGGCGGGACAGCCCCAGCATTTT	CSVSGAGQPQHF
TRBJ2-3	TRBD1	NA	TRBV30	TGTGCCTGGAGTGTACGCTTCGGACAGGGGATAACAGATACGCAGTATTTT	CAWSVRFGQGITDTQYF
TRBJ2-7	TRBD1	NA	TRBV5-6	TGTGCCAGCAGGGGGGACAGTTCCTACGAGCAGTACTTC	CASRGDSSYEQYF
TRBJ1-5	NA	once	TRBV30	TGTGCCTGGAAGGCAGACGATCAGCCCCAGCATTTT	CAWKADDQPQHF
TRBJ2-7	TRBD2	NA	TRBV6-5	TGTGCCAGCAAGCGGGGCCTCAGCTCCTACGAGCAGTACTTC	CASKRGLSSYEQYF
TRBJ1-6	NA	NA	TRBV7-2	TGTGCCACCCAGCTTGGGCACTCCTATAATTCACCCCTCCACTTT	CATQLGHSYNSPLHF
TRBJ2-7	NA	NA	TRBV19	TGTGCCAGTAGTATAGACTACCAGGGCGAGAGCTCCTACGAGCAGTACTTC	CASSIDYQGESSYEQYF
TRBJ2-1	TRBD2	NA	TRBV19	TGTGCCAGTAGTATACGCGGGAGTATCAATGAGCAGTTCTTC	CASSIRGSINEQFF
TRBJ1-1	TRBD1	NA	TRBV5-6	TGTGCCAGCAGCTTACAGGGGGCTCGCGCTGAAGCTTTCTTT	CASSLQGARAEAFF
TRBJ2-3	TRBD2	NA	TRBV7-8	TGTGCCAGCAGCCAGGCCGGACTAGGAAGCACAGATACGCAGTATTTT	CASSQAGLGSTDTQYF
TRBJ2-5	NA	NA	TRBV30	TGTGCCTGGAATCGGGGGCGGGCGCAAGAGACCCAGTACTTC	CAWNRGRAQETQYF
TRBJ2-7	NA	few	TRBV7-6	TGTGCCAGCAGCTTAGCGGGAGTGAGAGACGAGCAGTACTTC	CASSLAGVRDEQYF
TRBJ1-1	NA	NA	TRBV21-1	TGTGCCAGCAGGACCCCTTGGGGCACTGAAGCTTTCTTT	CASRTPWGTEAFF
TRBJ2-5	NA	NA	TRBV15	TGTGCCACCAGCAGACAGGGCGGGCGGGAGACCCAGTACTTC	CATSRQGGRETQYF
TRBJ2-1	TRBD2	NA	TRBV7-2	TGTGCCAGCAGCTCAGGAGGCGGGGGGCCCCCCAATGAGCAGTTCTTC	CASSSGGGGPPNEQFF
TRBJ2-1	TRBD1	NA	TRBV29-1	TGCAGCGTGATCCCCCTGACAGGGACGAATGAGCAGTTCTTC	CSVIPLTGTNEQFF
TRBJ2-1	NA	NA	TRBV27	TGTGCCAGCAGTCTACCGGGACGGGGGACGAACAATGAGCAGTTCTTC	CASSLPGRGTNNEQFF
TRBJ2-4	TRBD1	NA	TRBV5-6	TGTGCCAGCAGCTTGGGACAGGGCCTAGCCAAAAACATTCAGTACTTC	CASSLGQGLAKNIQYF
TRBJ1-2	NA	medium-sized	TRBV4-3	TGCGCCAGCAGCCAAGACGCACGAATTAACTATGGCTACACCTTC	CASSQDARINYGYTF